The 8 T cell receptor beta chains listed next were all sequenced from one sample in a study of cytomegalovirus exposure and HLA in healthy donors. TCRdb keeps only in-frame clones here, not all; method: immunoSEQ multiplex PCR. The data contain approximately 150,000 clones, roughly nine tenths of them seen just once; the ten biggest clones take up around 0.7%. Source material: PBMCs. These receptors came from a man between 18 and 29 years old in good health and CMV-seronegative.

This chain uses TRBV19 with TRBJ1-5, with D perhaps matching TRBD1 (5 bases). From germline, CDR1 is LNHDA and CDR2 SQIVND (reference sequence). V lost 7 bases and J 7 bases, leaving 11 bases between the germline ends. CDR3 length: 12 residues. The CDR3 bases are TGTGCCAGTACCTCAGGGTGGCAGCCCCAGCATTTT. Protein sequence: CASTSGWQPQHF.

The chain has TRBV5-1 and TRBJ2-7; 7 bases agree with TRBD1. CDR1 is SGHRS, CDR2 YFSETQ, per germline. The CDR3 has 13 residues. The J segment lost 5 bases and the V segment lost 5 bases, leaving 7 bases of the junction unmatched. CDR3 sequence (DNA): TGCGCCAGCAGTTCGACAGGGTTCGACGAGCAGTACGTC. Translated, it gives CASSSTGFDEQYV.

V gene TRBV7-3 combines with J gene TRBJ2-5, with TRBD1 matching over 8 bases. CDR1 and CDR2 (germline): SGHTA, FQGTGA. There are 13 residues in the CDR3. With 3 bases clipped from V and 4 bases from J, the junction kept 1 base outside the gene matches. CDR3 sequence: CASSFGQGETQYF. DNA of the CDR3: TGTGCCAGCAGCTTTGGACAGGGAGAGACCCAGTACTTC.

The chain joins TRBV6-5 to TRBJ2-1, with 8 bases aligning to TRBD2. J gave up 6 bases and V 1 base, and 2 bases lay outside the gene matches. The CDR3 loop spans 14 amino acids. Germline V gives CDR1 MNHEY, CDR2 SVGAGI. CDR3 sequence reads: CASSYYTSGNEQFF. CDR3 DNA: TGTGCCAGCAGTTACTATACTAGCGGCAATGAGCAGTTCTTC.

V is TRBV5-4 and J is TRBJ2-1, with 9 positions matching TRBD1. V dropped 4 bases and J dropped 5; count of bases not matched to a gene: 4. The CDR3 is made up of 14 amino acids. The V gene's germline CDR1 is SGHNT and CDR2 YYREEE (reference sequence). The CDR3 nucleotides read TGTGCCAGCAGCATAGGGACAGGGAACAATGAGCAGTTCTTC. Amino acid sequence: CASSIGTGNNEQFF.

This chain links TRBV27 with TRBJ1-5; D gene ambiguous. From germline, CDR1 is MNHEY and CDR2 SMNVEV (reference sequence). CDR3 length: 15 residues. The V end was cut by 3 bases, the J end by 4 bases, with 13 bases between. The CDR3 here is CASSLYSGPNQPQHF. In nucleotides, the CDR3 is TGTGCCAGCAGTTTGTACTCCGGTCCTAATCAGCCCCAGCATTTT.

The chain couples TRBV15 to TRBJ1-1, with TRBD1 matching over 7 bases. The V gene end was trimmed by 1 base and the J gene end by 13 bases; junction bases not matched to a gene: 9. CDR1 LNHNV and CDR2 YYDKDF come from the germline V gene (reference sequence). This CDR3 has 13 amino acids. The CDR3 coding sequence is TGTGCCACCAGCAGAGTATCACAGGGGACAGTTTTCTTT. It is translated as CATSRVSQGTVFF.

In this sample, this clone turned up a few times. This rearrangement joins TRBV30 to TRBJ1-2; D not certain. CDR3 length: 13 residues. V lost 0 bases to trimming and J lost 4 bases, with 9 bases between them. The germline V gene has CDR1 GTSNPN and CDR2 SVGIG (reference sequence). Here the CDR3 reads CAWSVLVGYGYTF. The CDR3 nucleotides read TGTGCCTGGAGTGTACTAGTGGGCTATGGCTACACCTTC.